These T cell receptor beta chains were read from a single sample in a study of T cell responses to AZD1222 COVID-19 vaccine. Produced via immunoSEQ multiplex PCR; TCRdb's table is partial and in-frame only. The sample has tens of thousands of clones; 80% are singletons. Sequenced material: peripheral blood, taken 28 days after the second AZD1222 dose. Receptors originate from an adult who received the AZD1222 COVID-19 vaccine. Each CDR3 is given without its conserved first and last residue. Clone size appears in some rows only: once, few, many, or a class for an expanded clone.

J,V,size,CDR3
TRBJ2-1,TRBV30,once,AWTGGASSYNEQF
TRBJ2-3,TRBV6-5,.,ASGGEGVSTDTQY
TRBJ2-1,TRBV28,.,ASSLPHDRSRF
TRBJ1-5,TRBV28,.,ASSWGQGRNQPQH
TRBJ1-5,TRBV28,.,ASSPGTLSNQPQH
TRBJ1-6,TRBV6-6,.,ASTLTSSGNSPLH
TRBJ1-4,TRBV5-5,.,ASSSTAMGEKLF
TRBJ2-7,TRBV3-1/TRBV3-2,few,ASSQDGSGGYEVAYEQY
TRBJ1-2,TRBV28,.,ASSFYEGDRNYGYT
TRBJ2-7,TRBV5-1,.,ASSRGQGGYEQY
TRBJ2-2,TRBV19,.,ASTPGGGTGELF
TRBJ2-3,TRBV10-3,.,ATMRGGGTDTQY
TRBJ1-1,TRBV6-5,.,ASSSEGAGAEAF
TRBJ1-1,TRBV7-6,few,ASSSGTANTEAF
TRBJ2-5,TRBV24-1,.,ATSDSGRAGEETQY
TRBJ1-1,TRBV5-1,.,ASSLVVGGTEAF
TRBJ1-2,TRBV7-2,.,ASSLQGVLGYT
TRBJ2-7,TRBV2,.,ASRAGTGPYEQY
TRBJ2-2,TRBV2,.,ASALRGDRVAGELF
TRBJ2-5,TRBV9,medium-sized,ASSVDGQGRETQY
TRBJ2-7,TRBV11-2,.,ASSADRGPNEQY
TRBJ2-3,TRBV11-2,.,ASSFRSGTDTQY
TRBJ2-2,TRBV7-3,few,ASSIHTGELF
TRBJ2-3,TRBV5-1,.,ASSSGLAGAGDTQY
TRBJ2-7,TRBV18,.,ASSPRRSTYEQY
TRBJ2-7,TRBV28,.,ASSPAGSSYEQY
TRBJ2-6,TRBV28,.,ASSRTAGANVLT
TRBJ1-6,TRBV2,.,ASSRDRADNSPLH
TRBJ1-5,TRBV27,.,ASSFTGGSGQPQH
TRBJ1-2,TRBV20-1,once,SARDRGYT
TRBJ2-7,TRBV4-1,.,ASSQEGASTGEQY
TRBJ2-7,TRBV7-6,.,ASSLDPTDYEQY
TRBJ2-2,TRBV7-8,.,ASSLGSGTVYGELF
TRBJ2-3,TRBV19,.,ASSSREYKSGTGIDTQY
TRBJ2-7,TRBV10-1,.,ASSVNSGPSYEQY
TRBJ2-1,TRBV5-4,.,ASSFMDRDHNEQF
TRBJ1-1,TRBV4-2,.,ASSQVQNTEAF
TRBJ2-7,TRBV6-4,.,ASSRGGVLREQY
TRBJ1-5,TRBV15,.,ATSRDQETRLYSNQPQH
TRBJ2-2,TRBV19,.,ASSTSGNTGELF
TRBJ2-1,TRBV11-2,.,ASRGQGGNEQF
TRBJ2-1,TRBV5-5,.,ASNPEEGSDF
TRBJ2-6,TRBV28,.,ASSGEADRNPYSGANVLT
TRBJ2-7,TRBV19,once,ASSPTGTGGYYEQY
TRBJ2-2,TRBV7-8,once,ASSFQGLNTGELF
TRBJ1-2,TRBV28,.,ASIADTSGTGGRGYT
TRBJ1-1,TRBV11-3,.,ASSPYRVGAF
TRBJ2-7,TRBV10-3,.,AISPGTYEQY
TRBJ2-5,TRBV10-3,.,AISDDLQPLTQY
TRBJ2-7,TRBV28,.,ASAGTARYEQY
TRBJ1-1,TRBV4-2,.,ASSQTGQGTEAF
TRBJ2-6,TRBV27,.,ASSLMSADSGANVLT
TRBJ1-5,TRBV28,few,AREGVRLVYSNQPQH
TRBJ1-2,TRBV9,.,ASSGSGTYSYGYT
TRBJ1-1,TRBV9,.,ASGSNTEAF
TRBJ1-6,TRBV2,.,ASSARISNSPLH
TRBJ2-7,TRBV20-1,once,SASSGGLSYEQY
TRBJ1-5,TRBV6-5,.,ASSPLFNQPQH